These 5 T cell receptor beta chains came from one sample sequenced in a study of T cell responses to AZD1222 COVID-19 vaccine. Clones were read by immunoSEQ multiplex PCR, and TCRdb kept only the in-frame ones, dropping some. The sample consists of around 70,000 clones, roughly 91% of them appearing once. The material was peripheral blood, obtained 28 days after the second dose of the MenACWY control vaccine. The source is an adult who received the MenACWY meningococcal vaccine as a control.

This clone came up a few times. The chain is built from TRBV7-2 and TRBJ1-1; D unclear. The CDR3 consists of 14 residues. The V gene's germline CDR1 is SGHTA and CDR2 FQGNSA. The V and J ends lost 5 bases and 6 bases respectively, with 16 bases between them. Written as DNA, the CDR3 is TGTGCCAGCAGCCCCGAGGTTGGGGTCGCTGAAGCTTTCTTT. It codes for CASSPEVGVAEAFF. The whole variable domain, remainder taken from reference TRBV7-2 and TRBJ1-1, is GAGVSQSPSNKVTEKGKDVELRCDPISGHTALYWYRQSLGQGLEFLIYFQGNSAPDKSGLPSDRFSAERTGGSVSTLTIQRTQQEDSAVYLCASSPEVGVAEAFFGQGTRLTVV.

The genes are TRBV19 and TRBJ2-3, with D possibly TRBD1 on 5 matching bases. Trimming took off 6 bases at V and 0 bases at J, with 10 bases between the two ends. The CDR3 length is 14 residues. Germline V gene lookup returns CDR1 LNHDA and CDR2 SQIVND (reference sequence). CDR3 DNA: TGTGCCAGTAGGGACACTTATAGCACAGATACGCAGTATTTT. It encodes CASRDTYSTDTQYF.

The chain couples TRBV11-1 to TRBJ1-2; TRBD1 matches 7 bases. Looked up from germline, CDR1 is SGHAT and CDR2 is FQDESV (reference sequence). This CDR3 contains 14 residues. The V gene end was trimmed by 2 bases and the J gene end by 3 bases; junction bases not matched to a gene: 3. The CDR3 DNA sequence: TGTGCCAGCAGCTTATCCGGGACAGACTATGGCTACACCTTC. It is translated as CASSLSGTDYGYTF.

The chain combines TRBV7-9 with TRBJ2-5, with 11 bases lining up with TRBD2. This CDR3 comprises 15 residues. Germline V gene sequence: CDR1 SEHNR, CDR2 FQNEAQ (reference sequence). Germline trimming cut 4 bases from V and 5 bases from J; bases unmatched to any gene: 6. The CDR3 here is CASSSTSGAWETQYF. The DNA for the CDR3 is TGTGCCAGCAGCTCGACTAGCGGGGCATGGGAGACCCAGTACTTC.

This clone was counted a single time. The chain links TRBV30 to TRBJ1-5, with a tentative D call TRBD1 (5 bases). Germline V gene data show CDR1 as GTSNPN and CDR2 as SVGIG (reference sequence). Trimming removed 1 base from V and 2 bases from J, with 9 bases in between. The CDR3 totals 14 residues. CDR3: CAWSEGWGNQPQHF. The CDR3 bases are TGTGCCTGGAGTGAGGGGTGGGGCAATCAGCCCCAGCATTTT.